This T cell receptor beta chain was found in a study of T cell responses to AZD1222 COVID-19 vaccine (dated by TCRdb to about 2021). Looking at the study overall: TCR sequencing was performed for roughly 250 trial participants, of whom about 200 were given two doses of AZD1222 and roughly 25 were given two doses of MenACWY control vaccine. Trial participants were enrolled into age subgroups of 18-55, 56-69 and 70-plus years, which contained about 150, 28 and 57 TCR-sequenced participants, respectively. Results and caveats for the whole study, not just this receptor: In the small 56-69-year group, the increase in depth fell short of significance, most likely because of low power. Epitopes outside the regions mutated in the B.1.351 and B.1.1.7 variants were reportedly recognized by nearly half of the unique spike-specific TCRs. A significant rise in spike-specific TCR breadth and depth was observed after two AZD1222 doses relative to day 0 and relative to MenACWY recipients. Conclusions about previously exposed vaccinees are limited, since just six or seven AZD1222 recipients were seropositive for SARS-CoV-2 at baseline. Participants were mostly white British, with more females than males. The authors suggested clonal diversity may have been underestimated. Because no samples from the day 14 peak response were available, repertoires could be characterized only after the peak T cell response. The vaccine-associated CD4 TCRs covered the entire spike protein, and the dominant responses fell in regions 160-218 and 743-854.

The cysteine opens and the phenylalanine closes a CDR3 of 12 amino acids. Just the 36-base CDR3 DNA is kept, in frame starting at base 1. Trimming costs V 5 bases and J 6 bases, and their ends lie 11 bases apart. Based on the germline V gene (reference sequence), the CDR1 and CDR2 sequences are SEHNR and FQNEAQ. Comment on this clone: Its antigen is not yet known. No per-base quality is available; no much larger clone lies one base away.

The CDR3 regions of human TCRbeta chains were subjected to immunosequencing. Per the authors' processing: TCRs in the repertoires were matched against a reference library of SARS-CoV-2-specific TCRs that had been generated with the MIRA antigen-specificity platform. Breadth was defined as the fraction of unique TCRs that were SARS-CoV-2-associated. Depth was defined as the fraction of total T cells that were SARS-CoV-2-associated. Using the MIRA data, each spike-specific TCR was mapped to the spike region that the TCR reacts to and placed in a CD4 or CD8 class. Log10-transformed breadth and depth values were compared by one-way ANOVA with Sidak's multiple comparisons tests. TCRdb retrieved this table from immuneACCESS and kept in-frame rearrangements only. Not all clones are present; in checked studies, unresolved V genes account for under half, and no reason is known for the remainder. The DNA gave D and trimming, while V, J and clone size come from that table. This sample is represented by roughly 150,000 clones; approximately 90% of them were singletons. 3% to 4% of the sample is held by the ten biggest clonotypes.

Taken with the paper, the label for time point translates to: baseline before first vaccination. The treatment or condition label on this specimen signifies: meningococcal conjugate vaccine given as trial control. Samples from vaccinated people were obtained from the UK trials COV001 and COV002, which included a single-blind randomized controlled phase 2/3 trial of AZD1222 (ChAdOx1 nCoV-19) in healthy adults. For TCRbeta chain sequencing, PBMC samples were collected from trial participants at day 0 and at day 28 after the second dose. The rearrangement combines TRBV7-9 with TRBJ2-7, with a tentative D gene TRBD2 over 6 matching bases. This TCR was recovered from an adult in good health. The sequencing used peripheral blood, collected on day 0 of MenACWY control vaccination. The DNA is as follows: TGTGCCAGCAGCCTGCACGGGGGCGAGCAGTACTTC. This gives the protein CASSLHGGEQYF. The reference TRBV7-9 and TRBJ2-7 proteins fill in what lies around the CDR3, so the full variable domain reads DTGVSQNPRHKITKRGQNVTFRCDPISEHNRLYWYRQTLGQGPEFLTYFQNEAQLEKSRLLSDRFSAERPKGSFSTLEIQRTEQGDSAMYLCASSLHGGEQYFGPGTRLTVT.